A single T cell receptor (beta chain) is shown here with its context. One entry per CDR3 protein results from TCRdb running MiXCR on the RACE reads. Seen here are roughly 200,000 distinct CDR3 sequences, 20% to 25% observed once, and the top ten hold approximately 6.7%. Time point defined: patch test 1, 2 weeks after DPC sensitization. Treatment: therapeutic diphenylcyclopropenone sensitization with weekly scalp DPC. The study extracted total RNA from unfractionated whole blood. This sample is drawn from a study of human T cells and chemical hapten exposure. About the research overall: Read at 6 days, the patch tests placed 0.01% DPC on the upper back. Small differences in pooled library volume mainly drove the variation in TCR yields per sample.

V lost 1 base, J lost 8 bases, and 13 bases lay in between. CDR1 and CDR2 (germline): DFQATT, SNEGSKA (reference sequence). CDR3 length equals 13 residues. This chain uses TRBV20-1 with TRBJ2-3; perhaps D is TRBD1 or TRBD2 (6 bases each). The input for sequencing was whole blood, taken in connection with sensitization to the hapten diphenylcyclopropenone (DPC). The clonotype originates from a woman aged 45-60 years with alopecia areata. Some clones in this sample may be carry-over from other donors' samples. CDR3 in DNA: TGCAGTGCTAGAGCACTTGGAGGGGGTACGCAGTATTTT. Protein product: CSARALGGGTQYF.